The rows below give T cell receptor beta chains drawn from one sample of a study of T cells in Graves' hyperthyroidism and ophthalmopathy. TCRdb reanalysed the multiplex PCR reads using MiXCR and keeps one entry per CDR3 protein. The sample has hundreds of thousands of distinct CDR3 sequences, 22% seen once; the top ten hold around 60%. The sample taken for sequencing was blood. These receptors were taken from a man aged 25 to 40 with Graves' ophthalmopathy. Both conserved end residues are part of each CDR3. A D gene is named only where the DNA matches it firmly. Rows give clone size only sometimes, using once, few, many, or a class for an expanded clone.

clone_size	d_call	v_call	j_call	cdr3_aa	cdr3_nt
NA	NA	TRBV11-3	TRBJ2-3	CASSSLSGDTQYF	TGTGCCAGCAGCTCGCTAAGTGGAGATACGCAGTATTTT
NA	TRBD2	TRBV20-1	TRBJ2-7	CSARGQGTSGDEQYF	TGCAGTGCCAGGGGGCAGGGGACTAGCGGCGACGAGCAGTACTTC
few	NA	TRBV18	TRBJ2-3	CASSPDPRTNPDTQYF	TGTGCCAGCTCACCAGATCCACGGACTAACCCAGATACGCAGTATTTT
many	TRBD1	TRBV11-3	TRBJ1-5	CASSLDRGDRDHNQPQHF	TGTGCCAGCAGCTTAGATCGGGGGGACAGGGACCACAATCAGCCCCAGCATTTT
NA	NA	TRBV6-1	TRBJ1-1	CASSEGGGHTEAFF	TGTGCCAGCAGTGAAGGAGGGGGGCACACTGAAGCTTTCTTT
NA	NA	TRBV5-4	TRBJ1-1	CASSLERGLMNTEAFF	TGTGCCAGCAGCTTGGAGAGGGGCTTAATGAACACTGAAGCTTTCTTT
many	TRBD2	TRBV29-1	TRBJ2-1	CSYKGGLASEQFF	TGCAGCTATAAAGGAGGACTAGCGAGTGAGCAGTTCTTC
few	NA	TRBV2	TRBJ1-1	CASLSVEAEAFF	TGTGCCAGCCTTAGTGTTGAAGCTGAAGCTTTCTTT
NA	NA	TRBV19	TRBJ2-1	CASSIRGSHNEQFF	TGTGCCAGTAGTATCCGGGGGAGTCACAATGAGCAGTTCTTC
few	TRBD2	TRBV20-1	TRBJ2-1	CSARFSGRASEQFF	TGCAGTGCTAGGTTTAGCGGGAGGGCCTCTGAGCAGTTCTTC
NA	NA	TRBV20-1	TRBJ1-2	CSAMTRTGYGYTF	TGCAGTGCTATGACAAGAACAGGCTATGGCTACACCTTC
many	NA	TRBV7-6	TRBJ2-7	CASSLRLGSEQYF	TGTGCCAGCAGCTTAAGGCTGGGAAGCGAGCAGTACTTC
NA	NA	TRBV18	TRBJ1-3	CASSPDRSGNTIYF	TGTGCCAGCTCACCCGACAGATCTGGAAACACCATATATTTT
NA	TRBD1	TRBV24-1	TRBJ1-4	CATRVIPGQAAFATNEKLFF	TGTGCCACCAGAGTGATACCGGGACAGGCGGCTTTTGCAACTAATGAAAAACTGTTTTTT
NA	NA	TRBV30	TRBJ1-1	CASRIALTAFF	TGTGCCTCCAGAATCGCTCTGACAGCTTTCTTT
few	TRBD1	TRBV2	TRBJ1-1	CASNLQGMNTEAFF	TGTGCCAGCAATCTACAGGGGATGAACACTGAAGCTTTCTTT
NA	TRBD1	TRBV2	TRBJ2-1	CASSEGDRTYNEQFF	TGTGCCAGCAGTGAAGGGGACAGAACCTACAATGAGCAGTTCTTC
NA	NA	TRBV30	TRBJ1-4	CAWSDSDPGKLFF	TGTGCCTGGAGTGACTCCGATCCGGGCAAACTGTTTTTT
few	NA	TRBV19	TRBJ2-1	CASSPRSGVEQFF	TGTGCCAGTAGTCCACGGTCGGGTGTTGAGCAGTTCTTC
NA	NA	TRBV5-1	TRBJ2-3	CASSAETFTDTQYF	TGCGCCAGCAGCGCTGAAACCTTCACAGATACGCAGTATTTT
few	NA	TRBV7-9	TRBJ2-1	CASSFGGSPGGNEQFF	TGTGCCAGCAGCTTTGGGGGTTCCCCCGGGGGCAATGAGCAGTTCTTC
many	TRBD1	TRBV9	TRBJ1-1	CASSQLTGSTEAFF	TGTGCCAGCAGCCAATTGACAGGGAGCACTGAAGCTTTCTTT